This entry features one TCR beta chain sequence. The record originates from a study of blood T cell repertoires in COVID-19. Using immunoSEQ multiplex PCR, the repertoire was profiled, and TCRdb retains in-frame clones only, with some absent. The sample holds around 57,000 clones, approximately 79% seen once. The V and J ends lost 0 bases and 1 base respectively, with 10 bases between them. This CDR3 is built from 15 residues. CDR1 is SGHNT and CDR2 is YYREEE in the germline V gene (reference sequence). The rearrangement links TRBV5-4 to TRBJ1-1; D might be TRBD1 (6 bases). The sequence was obtained from a woman in her 70s with acute or convalescent COVID-19. The material sequenced was peripheral blood. The CDR3 DNA sequence: TGTGCCAGCAGCTTGGCGGGACACACGAACACTGAAGCTTTCTTT. It yields the protein CASSLAGHTNTEAFF.